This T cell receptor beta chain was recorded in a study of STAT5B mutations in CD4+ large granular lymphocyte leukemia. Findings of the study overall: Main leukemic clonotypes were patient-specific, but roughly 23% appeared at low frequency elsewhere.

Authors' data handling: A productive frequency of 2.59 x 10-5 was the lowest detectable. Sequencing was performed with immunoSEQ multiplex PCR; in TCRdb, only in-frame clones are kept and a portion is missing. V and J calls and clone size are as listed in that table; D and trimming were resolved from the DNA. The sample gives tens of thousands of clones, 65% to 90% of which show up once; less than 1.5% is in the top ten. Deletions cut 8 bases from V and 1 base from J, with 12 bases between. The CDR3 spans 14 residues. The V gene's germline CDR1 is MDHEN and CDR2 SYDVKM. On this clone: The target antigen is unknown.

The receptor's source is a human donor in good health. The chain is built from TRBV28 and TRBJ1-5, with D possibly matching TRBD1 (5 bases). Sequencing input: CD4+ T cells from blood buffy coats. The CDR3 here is CASYFAGSNQPQHF. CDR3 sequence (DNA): TGTGCCAGCTACTTTGCAGGGAGCAATCAGCCCCAGCATTTT.